The 28 T cell receptor beta chains below come from one sample, sequenced in a study of T cell repertoires in cytomegalovirus infection. TCRdb fed the reads into MiXCR, producing one record per CDR3 protein. The sample has roughly 640,000 distinct CDR3 sequences, 20% to 25% seen once. Sequencing was done on a sample of CD8+ T cells from PBMCs. The receptor set was obtained from a human donor in good health (CMV status not recorded). Some clones in this sample may be carry-over from other donors' samples.

This clonotype has only a few counts. This rearrangement joins TRBV6-2 or TRBV6-3 to TRBJ2-5, with TRBD2 matching over 13 bases. With V trimmed by 4 bases and J by 3 bases, 5 bases remained unmatched. Germline V gene lookup returns CDR1 MNHEY and CDR2 SVGEGT. This CDR3 has 16 amino acids. The CDR3 DNA reads as TGTGCCAGCAGTTCACTAGCGGGGGGGCTTGAAGAGACCCAGTACTTC. Amino acids: CASSSLAGGLEETQYF.

As to this clonotype: A much bigger clone sits one base away, suggesting this may be a read error. The V call is TRBV27, the J call TRBJ1-2, with D unclear. The CDR3 runs 15 residues. From germline, CDR1 is MNHEY and CDR2 SMNVEV (reference sequence). CDR3 residues: CTSSFAGPTIGGYTF. The CDR3 nucleotides read TGTACCAGCAGTTTCGCAGGACCAACCATAGGGGGCTACACCTTC.

This chain links TRBV4-1 with TRBJ2-1; a weak D match, TRBD1 (5 bases). V was shortened by 4 bases and J by 6 bases, with 10 bases between the two germline ends. The germline gives CDR1 MGHRA, CDR2 YSYEKL. CDR3 length: 13 amino acids. DNA of the CDR3: TGCGCCAGCAGCCTAAGACAGCTCAATGAGCAGTTCTTC. Residues: CASSLRQLNEQFF.

This clonotype has more than one count but fewer than ten. V usage is TRBV6-2 or TRBV6-3 and J usage is TRBJ2-5, with a possible D match to TRBD2 (5 bases). Germline CDR1 reads MNHEY; CDR2 reads SVGEGT. With 1 base removed from V and 1 base from J, the gap between germline ends came to 13 bases. This CDR3 spans 16 amino acids. The CDR3 protein is CASSYLGIGGQETQYF. The CDR3 DNA reads TGTGCCAGCAGTTACTTAGGGATAGGAGGCCAAGAGACCCAGTACTTC.

This clonotype occurred many times. CDR3 sequence reads: CASSSIQGRNSPLHF. The CDR3 DNA sequence: TGTGCCAGCAGCTCGATACAGGGTCGTAATTCACCCCTCCACTTT. The chain uses TRBV7-2 and TRBJ1-6; maybe TRBD1 (6 bases). The CDR3 length is 15 residues. Germline V gene data show CDR1 as SGHTA and CDR2 as FQGNSA. Trimming removed 4 bases at V and 6 bases at J, with 13 bases between.

This clonotype was counted between two and nine times. V is TRBV20-1 and J is TRBJ1-5, with 7 bases lining up with TRBD1. In germline, CDR1 is DFQATT, CDR2 SNEGSKA (reference sequence). This CDR3 spans 15 amino acids. J lost 4 bases, V lost 0 bases, and 6 bases had no gene match. The chain's CDR3 is CSARDRDRANQPQHF. In DNA, the CDR3 is TGCAGTGCTAGAGACCGAGACAGGGCTAATCAGCCCCAGCATTTT.

This clonotype was counted a few times. The chain is built from TRBV7-9 and TRBJ1-5; the D is unclear. This CDR3 contains 17 residues. V was trimmed by 5 bases and J by 2 bases, leaving 19 bases between them. Looked up from germline, CDR1 is SEHNR and CDR2 is FQNEAQ (reference sequence). CDR3 DNA sequence: TGTGCCAGCAGCACGAGTATGGCGGGGAAAGGCAATCAGCCCCAGCATTTT. Amino acids: CASSTSMAGKGNQPQHF.

Ten or more counts support this clonotype. The chain carries TRBV7-2 and TRBJ1-5, with D hard to call. This CDR3 is 15 amino acids long. V dropped 0 bases and J dropped 3 bases, with 9 bases sitting between them. From germline, CDR1 is SGHTA and CDR2 FQGNSA. Here the CDR3 reads CASSLAPGTNQPQHF. The CDR3 DNA sequence: TGTGCCAGCAGCTTAGCGCCGGGTACCAATCAGCCCCAGCATTTT.

This clonotype was seen a few times. The rearrangement uses TRBV25-1 and TRBJ2-5, with 8 bases identical to TRBD1. The V gene end was trimmed by 10 bases and the J gene end by 4 bases; junction bases not matched to a gene: 2. The CDR3 has 11 residues. Germline loops: CDR1 MGHDK, CDR2 SYGVNS. CDR3 in amino acids: CATGQGETQYF. The CDR3 bases are TGTGCCACCGGACAGGGAGAGACCCAGTACTTC.

This clonotype was detected only a few times. This chain joins TRBV7-6 and TRBJ2-1; TRBD1 aligns across 9 bases. J lost 4 bases, V lost 2 bases, and 6 bases had no gene match. CDR3 length equals 16 residues. The V gene's germline CDR1 is SGHVS and CDR2 FNYEAQ. The DNA for the CDR3 is TGTGCCAGCAGCTTATTGGGACAGGGACTATACAATGAGCAGTTCTTC. Protein sequence: CASSLLGQGLYNEQFF.

The rearrangement uses TRBV20-1 and TRBJ1-2; D is possibly TRBD1 (6 bases). V was shortened by 2 bases and J by 3 bases, with 13 bases between the two germline ends. CDR1 and CDR2 (germline): DFQATT, SNEGSKA (reference sequence). This CDR3 has 14 residues. The CDR3 region is CSARPRGAHYGYTF. The CDR3 region has the DNA TGCAGTGCTAGACCGCGGGGGGCCCACTATGGCTACACCTTC.

This clonotype was recorded a few times. The rearrangement uses TRBV5-5 and TRBJ2-3, with 7 bases lining up with TRBD1. Germline trimming cut 4 bases from V and 4 bases from J; bases unmatched to any gene: 9. CDR1 SGHKS and CDR2 YYEKEE come from the germline V gene (reference sequence). This CDR3 comprises 15 residues. The CDR3 DNA is TGTGCCAGCAGCCTACAGGGGCTGGGGGCAGATACGCAGTATTTT. This translates into CASSLQGLGADTQYF. Looking up the rest from reference TRBV5-5 and TRBJ2-3 gives the full variable domain: DAGVTQSPTHLIKTRGQQVTLRCSPISGHKSVSWYQQVLGQGPQFIFQYYEKEERGRGNFPDRFSARQFPNYSSELNVNALLLGDSALYLCASSLQGLGADTQYFGPGTRLTVL.

This clonotype was detected ten times or more. This rearrangement joins TRBV7-6 to TRBJ2-6; D remains unclear. Trimming shortened V by 5 bases and J by 2 bases, and 7 bases separated the two germline ends. Germline V CDR1 and CDR2: SGHVS, FNYEAQ. The CDR3 extends over 14 amino acids. CDR3 in amino acids: CASSLMAGANVLTF. CDR3 nucleotides: TGTGCCAGCAGCCTAATGGCTGGGGCCAACGTCCTGACTTTC.

As for this clonotype: A much larger clone differs from this one at a single base, so this may be a read error. This CDR3 is CASSFGTTAYNEQFF. DNA of the CDR3: TGTGCCAGCAGCTTCGGGACGACAGCCTACAATGAGCAGTTCTTC. V is TRBV7-3 and J is TRBJ2-1, with D possibly being TRBD1 or TRBD2 (5 bases each). The CDR3 covers 15 residues. Between the trimmed V and J ends, which lost 3 bases and 2 bases, there was a span of 11 bases. Germline V gene lookup returns CDR1 SGHTA and CDR2 FQGTGA. The full variable domain, rest sourced from reference TRBV7-3 and TRBJ2-1, is GAGVSQTPSNKVTEKGKYVELRCDPISGHTALYWYRQSLGQGPEFLIYFQGTGAADDSGLPNDRFFAVRPEGSVSTLKIQRTERGDSAVYLCASSFGTTAYNEQFFGPGTRLTVL.

This chain uses TRBV25-1 with TRBJ2-3; D is undetermined. This CDR3 contains 13 residues. CDR1 is MGHDK, CDR2 SYGVNS, per germline. The germline V and J ends were trimmed by 7 bases and 2 bases, with 10 bases remaining between them. This chain's CDR3 is CASNPGITDTQYF. DNA for the CDR3: TGTGCCAGCAATCCAGGAATCACAGATACGCAGTATTTT.

This CDR3 is CASSYASGGTLSTDTQYF. The CDR3 DNA reads as TGTGCCAGCAGTTACGCCAGCGGGGGGACCCTATCCACAGATACGCAGTATTTT. The chain couples TRBV6-2 or TRBV6-3 to TRBJ2-3, with TRBD2 identical over 9 bases. J gave up 2 bases and V 2 bases, and 11 bases lay outside the gene matches. CDR1 and CDR2 (germline): MNHEY, SVGEGT. The CDR3 has 18 amino acids.

There are a few counts of this clonotype. The V and J genes are TRBV28 and TRBJ2-7, with 8 nucleotides matching TRBD1. Germline loops: CDR1 MDHEN, CDR2 SYDVKM. The V gene end was trimmed by 5 bases and the J gene end by 7 bases; junction bases not matched to a gene: 13. This CDR3 is 15 amino acids long. This chain's CDR3 is CASSPSGTGPREQYF. In nucleotides, the CDR3 is TGTGCCAGCAGTCCCTCCGGGACAGGACCTAGAGAGCAGTACTTC.

This clonotype has a count of ten or more. This chain joins TRBV7-9 and TRBJ2-5; 7 bases align to TRBD2. The CDR3 spans 17 residues. Trimming took 0 bases from V and 0 from J; bases not matched to a gene: 7. The V gene's germline CDR1 is SEHNR and CDR2 FQNEAQ (reference sequence). The CDR3 protein is CASSLAPTAGDQETQYF. CDR3 sequence (DNA): TGTGCCAGCAGCTTAGCGCCAACCGCGGGGGACCAAGAGACCCAGTACTTC.

A few counts support this clonotype. The chain uses TRBV7-9 and TRBJ2-7, with TRBD1 as a possible D gene (6 bases). Trimming stripped 1 base from V and 0 bases from J, with 13 bases between. This CDR3 spans 16 amino acids. Germline V gene data show CDR1 as SEHNR and CDR2 as FQNEAQ (reference sequence). Written as DNA, the CDR3 is TGTGCCAGCAGCTTAGAATCAGGGGAAAGCTCCTACGAGCAGTACGTC. Residues: CASSLESGESSYEQYV.

The chain has TRBV6-1 and TRBJ1-6; no firm D call. CDR1 and CDR2 (germline): MNHNS, SASEGT. V was pared by 6 bases and J by 7 bases, with 7 bases between. This CDR3 is built from 12 residues. CDR3 sequence (DNA): TGTGCCAGCAGCCCTCCAAATTCACCCCTCCACTTT. As protein: CASSPPNSPLHF.

This clonotype was recorded a few times. This sequence joins TRBV7-8 and TRBJ2-7; 7 nucleotides agree with TRBD1. V trimming: 1 base; J trimming: 3 bases; junction bases outside the gene matches: 6. This CDR3 region has 15 residues. CDR1 is SGHVS, CDR2 FQNEAQ, per germline. The CDR3 DNA follows: TGTGCCAGCAGCTTAGGGGGACAGAATATCTACGAGCAGTACGTC. Translated: CASSLGGQNIYEQYV.

The V and J genes are TRBV24-1 and TRBJ1-2; D is uncertain. The germline V and J ends were trimmed by 1 base and 0 bases, with 8 bases remaining between them. This CDR3 region has 15 residues. Germline loops: CDR1 KGHDR, CDR2 SFDVKD. CDR3 sequence: CATSDFGLANYGYTF. In DNA form, the CDR3 reads TGTGCCACCAGTGATTTTGGATTAGCTAACTATGGCTACACCTTC.

This chain uses TRBV6-5 with TRBJ2-7; D unresolved. The CDR3 length is 13 residues. Germline V gene data show CDR1 as MNHEY and CDR2 as SVGAGI. Trimming left V 5 bases short and J 1 base short, with 9 bases between. The CDR3 loop reads CASSSYESYEQYV. DNA of the CDR3: TGTGCCAGCAGTAGCTATGAATCCTACGAGCAGTACGTC.

This clonotype was detected many times. The CDR3 DNA follows: TGTGCCAGCAGCTTTCCCGGGACAGGGGCCCCACCGAGGTTCTTC. Translated: CASSFPGTGAPPRFF. The chain is built from TRBV7-9 and TRBJ2-1, with 10 bases lining up with TRBD1. V shed 3 bases and J 15 bases; nucleotides not matched to a gene: 14. Germline loops: CDR1 SEHNR, CDR2 FQNEAQ (reference sequence). There are 15 residues in the CDR3.

CDR3 residues: CASSPSRDSYNEQFF. CDR3 DNA: TGTGCCAGCAGCCCCTCCCGGGACAGCTACAATGAGCAGTTCTTC. The genes are TRBV7-9 and TRBJ2-1; TRBD1 aligns across 7 bases. V shed 5 bases and J 3 bases; nucleotides not matched to a gene: 7. The germline CDR1 and CDR2 sequences are SEHNR and FQNEAQ (reference sequence). CDR3 length: 15 residues. The entire variable domain, with the rest obtained from reference TRBV7-9 and TRBJ2-1, is as follows: DTGVSQNPRHKITKRGQNVTFRCDPISEHNRLYWYRQTLGQGPEFLTYFQNEAQLEKSRLLSDRFSAERPKGSFSTLEIQRTEQGDSAMYLCASSPSRDSYNEQFFGPGTRLTVL.

On this clonotype itself: This may stem from a read error, because a much larger clone lies one nucleotide away. The rearrangement joins TRBV28 to TRBJ2-5; TRBD2 matches 11 bases. This CDR3 comprises 20 residues. The J segment lost 5 bases and the V segment lost 4 bases, leaving 21 bases of the junction unmatched. CDR1 is MDHEN and CDR2 is SYDVKM in the germline V gene. CDR3 amino acids: CASSSMGLAELSSSVETQYF. DNA for the CDR3: TGTGCCAGCAGTTCCATGGGACTAGCGGAGTTATCAAGTAGTGTGGAGACCCAGTACTTC. Combining the CDR3 with reference TRBV28 and TRBJ2-5 gives the whole variable domain DVKVTQSSRYLVKRTGEKVFLECVQDMDHENMFWYRQDPGLGLRLIYFSYDVKMKEKGDIPEGYSVSREKKERFSLILESASTNQTSMYLCASSSMGLAELSSSVETQYFGPGTRLLVL.

This clonotype was seen a few times. V is TRBV20-1 and J is TRBJ2-4; D remains ambiguous. Germline values: CDR1 DFQATT, CDR2 SNEGSKA (reference sequence). V gave up 0 bases and J gave up 0 bases, with 15 bases separating them. The CDR3 is 17 residues long. Here the CDR3 reads CSAREGFKGLAKNIQYF. The CDR3 DNA reads TGCAGTGCTAGAGAAGGATTTAAGGGTCTAGCCAAAAACATTCAGTACTTC.

The chain carries TRBV25-1 and TRBJ2-1; weak D call: TRBD1 (5 bases). V shed 7 bases and J shed 3 bases, with 16 bases lying between them. This CDR3 is built from 15 residues. Germline CDR1 and CDR2: MGHDK and SYGVNS. The chain's CDR3 is CASTDGWTYYNEQFF. The CDR3 coding sequence is TGTGCCAGCACCGATGGGTGGACATACTACAATGAGCAGTTCTTC. Looking up the rest from reference TRBV25-1 and TRBJ2-1 gives the full variable domain: EADIYQTPRYLVIGTGKKITLECSQTMGHDKMYWYQQDPGMELHLIHYSYGVNSTEKGDLSSESTVSRIRTEHFPLTLESARPSHTSQYLCASTDGWTYYNEQFFGPGTRLTVL.